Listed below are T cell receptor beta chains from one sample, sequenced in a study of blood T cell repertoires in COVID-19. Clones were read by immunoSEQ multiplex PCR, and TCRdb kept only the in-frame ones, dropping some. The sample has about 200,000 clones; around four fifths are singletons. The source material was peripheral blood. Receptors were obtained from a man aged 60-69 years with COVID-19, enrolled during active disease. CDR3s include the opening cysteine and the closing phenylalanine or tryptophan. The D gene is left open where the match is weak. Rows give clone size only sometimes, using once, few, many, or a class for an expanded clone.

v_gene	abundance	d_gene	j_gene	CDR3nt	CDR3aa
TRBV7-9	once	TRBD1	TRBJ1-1	TGTGCCAGCAGCCCGGGACAGTCGGCTTTCTTT	CASSPGQSAFF
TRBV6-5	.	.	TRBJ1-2	TGTGCCAGCGGTCAGGGCCACTCCCTTTATGGCTACACCTTC	CASGQGHSLYGYTF
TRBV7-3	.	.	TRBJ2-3	TGTGCCAGCAGCTTGCGGCGGTACGGTACGCAGTATTTT	CASSLRRYGTQYF
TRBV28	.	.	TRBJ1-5	TGTGCCAGCAGTTTAGGCGGGGGCCATCAGCCCCAGCATTTT	CASSLGGGHQPQHF
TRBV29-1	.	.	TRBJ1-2	TGCAGCGTCGTAAGACATTCGGATGGCTACACCTTC	CSVVRHSDGYTF
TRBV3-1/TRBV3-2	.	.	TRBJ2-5	TGTGCCAGCAGCCATCTAAACAGAAAAGAGACCCAGTACTTC	CASSHLNRKETQYF
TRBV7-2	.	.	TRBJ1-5	TGTGCCAGCAGCTTAGTTGGGGCAGGAGCTATTAGCAATCAGCCCCAGCATTTT	CASSLVGAGAISNQPQHF
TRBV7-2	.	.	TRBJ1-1	TGTGCCAGCAGCTTAGCACGGGAGACTGAAGCTTTCTTT	CASSLARETEAFF
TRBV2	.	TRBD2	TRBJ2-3	TGTGCCAGCGCGCGGGAGAAAAGAGATACGCAGTATTTT	CASAREKRDTQYF
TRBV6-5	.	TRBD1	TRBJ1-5	TGTGCCAGCACCAGAGGACAGGCCTTTTATCAGCCCCAGCATTTT	CASTRGQAFYQPQHF
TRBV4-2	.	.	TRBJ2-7	TGTGCCAGCAGCCGGGGGCGTGTGGGCGAGCAGTACTTC	CASSRGRVGEQYF
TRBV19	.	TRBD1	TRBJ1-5	TGTGCCAGTGGGCAGGGGGCTCATCAGCCCCAGCATTTT	CASGQGAHQPQHF